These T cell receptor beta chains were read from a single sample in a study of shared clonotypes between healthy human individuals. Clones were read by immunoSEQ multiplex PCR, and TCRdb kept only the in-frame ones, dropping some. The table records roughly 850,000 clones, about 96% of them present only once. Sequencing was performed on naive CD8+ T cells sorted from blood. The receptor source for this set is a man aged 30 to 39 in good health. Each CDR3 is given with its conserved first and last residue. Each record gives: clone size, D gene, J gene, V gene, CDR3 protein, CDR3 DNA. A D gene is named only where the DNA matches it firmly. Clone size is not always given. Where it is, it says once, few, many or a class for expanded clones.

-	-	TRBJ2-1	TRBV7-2	CASSLAVFDEQFF	TGTGCCAGCAGCTTAGCCGTTTTTGATGAGCAGTTCTTC
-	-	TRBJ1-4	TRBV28	CASSGPGQEKLFF	TGTGCCAGCAGTGGACCGGGACAAGAAAAACTGTTTTTT
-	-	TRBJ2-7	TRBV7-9	CASSATDPPTRVQYF	TGTGCCAGCAGCGCAACCGACCCCCCCACGCGGGTGCAGTACTTC
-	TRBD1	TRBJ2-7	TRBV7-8	CASSSLPGQGVRPSYEQYF	TGTGCCAGCAGCTCACTTCCGGGACAGGGGGTTAGGCCCTCCTACGAGCAGTACTTC
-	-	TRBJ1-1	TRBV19	CASSFDRIEAFF	TGTGCCAGCAGTTTCGACCGTATTGAAGCTTTCTTT
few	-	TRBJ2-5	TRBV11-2	CASSPAETQYF	TGTGCCAGCAGCCCGGCGGAGACCCAGTACTTC
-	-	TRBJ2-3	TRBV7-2	CASSFSTGTDTQYF	TGTGCCAGCAGCTTCTCGACCGGCACAGATACGCAGTATTTT
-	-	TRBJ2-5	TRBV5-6	CASSFWPHETQYF	TGTGCCAGCAGCTTCTGGCCTCACGAGACCCAGTACTTC
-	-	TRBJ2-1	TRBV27	CASNTPGFEQFF	TGTGCCAGCAACACCCCGGGGTTCGAGCAGTTCTTC
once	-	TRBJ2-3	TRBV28	CASSSAQGSDTQYF	TGTGCCAGCAGTTCGGCCCAGGGATCAGATACGCAGTATTTT
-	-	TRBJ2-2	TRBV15	CATSRDRTAYTGELFF	TGTGCCACCAGCAGAGATCGGACAGCTTACACCGGGGAGCTGTTTTTT
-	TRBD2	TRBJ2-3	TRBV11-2	CASSSRGGRTDTQYF	TGTGCCAGCAGCTCTCGGGGCGGGAGGACAGATACGCAGTATTTT
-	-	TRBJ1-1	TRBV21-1	CASSKSTGRMNTEAFF	TGTGCCAGCAGCAAGAGTACAGGGCGTATGAACACTGAAGCTTTCTTT
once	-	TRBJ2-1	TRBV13	CASSLRGTHNEQFF	TGTGCCAGCAGCCTTAGAGGGACTCACAATGAGCAGTTCTTC
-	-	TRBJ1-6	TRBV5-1	CASSLSVSNSPLHF	TGCGCCAGCAGCTTAAGCGTCAGCAATTCACCCCTCCACTTT
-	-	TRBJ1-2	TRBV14	CASSKGQGLRVDTF	TGTGCCAGCAGCAAAGGTCAAGGACTTAGGGTGGACACCTTC
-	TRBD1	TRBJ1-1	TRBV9	CASSALRDSMNTEAFF	TGTGCCAGCAGCGCCCTGAGGGACAGCATGAACACTGAAGCTTTCTTT
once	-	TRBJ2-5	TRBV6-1	CASRIGLTRETQYF	TGTGCCAGCCGGATAGGCCTAACGCGGGAGACCCAGTACTTC
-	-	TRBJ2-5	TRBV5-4	CASTRSGYQETQYF	TGTGCCAGCACTCGGAGCGGCTACCAAGAGACCCAGTACTTC
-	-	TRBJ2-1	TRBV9	CASSPPTGGTYNEQFF	TGTGCCAGCAGCCCCCCGACAGGAGGGACCTACAATGAGCAGTTCTTC
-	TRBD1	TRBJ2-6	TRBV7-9	CASSSEGAGANVLTF	TGTGCCAGCAGCTCCGAGGGGGCCGGGGCCAACGTCCTGACTTTC
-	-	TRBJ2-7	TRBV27	CASSLSGAYEQYF	TGTGCCAGCAGTTTATCCGGGGCCTACGAGCAGTACTTC
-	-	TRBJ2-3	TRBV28	CASSLLSDASTDTQYF	TGTGCCAGCAGTTTATTGAGCGATGCTAGCACAGATACGCAGTATTTT
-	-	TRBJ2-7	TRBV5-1	CASSLGDRGLAGSYEQYF	TGCGCCAGCAGCTTAGGGGACAGGGGTCTAGCGGGATCCTACGAGCAGTACTTC
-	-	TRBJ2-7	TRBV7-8	CASSHRDKIYEQYF	TGTGCCAGCAGCCACCGGGACAAAATTTACGAGCAGTACTTC
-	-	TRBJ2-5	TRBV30	CAWSVEITNRETQYF	TGTGCCTGGAGTGTTGAAATTACGAACCGAGAGACCCAGTACTTC
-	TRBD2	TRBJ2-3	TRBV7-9	CASRPTSVSTDTQYF	TGTGCCAGCAGACCGACTAGCGTCAGCACAGATACGCAGTATTTT
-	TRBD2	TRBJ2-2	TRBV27	CASSSGTSELFF	TGTGCCAGCAGTTCCGGGACTAGCGAGCTGTTTTTT
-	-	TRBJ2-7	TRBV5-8	CASSWDIVGVQYF	TGTGCCAGCAGCTGGGATATAGTAGGGGTTCAGTACTTC
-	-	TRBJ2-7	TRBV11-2	CASSLDPPFSSYEQYF	TGTGCCAGCAGCTTAGATCCCCCGTTCAGCTCCTACGAGCAGTACTTC
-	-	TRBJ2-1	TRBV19	CASSYGTLGYNEQFF	TGTGCCAGTAGTTACGGGACCCTAGGCTACAATGAGCAGTTCTTC
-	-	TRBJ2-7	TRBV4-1	CASSPTAGSGEQYF	TGCGCCAGCAGTCCTACGGCGGGGTCGGGCGAGCAGTACTTC
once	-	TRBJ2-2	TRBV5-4	CASSLGSGELFF	TGTGCCAGCAGCTTGGGCAGCGGGGAGCTGTTTTTT
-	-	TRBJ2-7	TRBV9	CASSAPSYEQYF	TGTGCCAGCAGCGCCCCCTCCTACGAGCAGTACTTC
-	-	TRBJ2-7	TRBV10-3	CAISERRDHTYEQYF	TGTGCCATCAGTGAGAGGAGGGATCATACCTACGAGCAGTACTTC
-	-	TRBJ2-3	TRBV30	CASSGRGEVPDTQYF	TGTGCCTCCAGCGGTCGAGGGGAGGTTCCAGATACGCAGTATTTT
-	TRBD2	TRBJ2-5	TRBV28	CASTSGIGETQYF	TGTGCCAGCACTAGCGGGATTGGCGAGACCCAGTACTTC
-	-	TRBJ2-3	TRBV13	CASSSPGESSTDTQYF	TGTGCCAGCAGCTCCCCGGGCGAATCGTCCACAGATACGCAGTATTTT
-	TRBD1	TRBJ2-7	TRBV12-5	CASGPGTGPSYEQYF	TGTGCTAGTGGTCCCGGGACAGGCCCCTCCTACGAGCAGTACTTC
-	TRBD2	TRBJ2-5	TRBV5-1	CASSLGWTSGRAGETQYF	TGCGCCAGCAGCTTGGGGTGGACTAGCGGGAGGGCCGGAGAGACCCAGTACTTC
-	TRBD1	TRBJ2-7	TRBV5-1	CASSLTGGEYEQYF	TGCGCCAGCAGCTTGACAGGGGGCGAATACGAGCAGTACTTC
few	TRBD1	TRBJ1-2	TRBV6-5	CASSYWRTGGGKGYTF	TGTGCCAGCAGTTACTGGCGGACAGGGGGCGGTAAGGGCTACACCTTC
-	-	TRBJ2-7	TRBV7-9	CASSFLRGESYEQYF	TGTGCCAGCAGCTTCCTCAGGGGGGAATCCTACGAGCAGTACTTC
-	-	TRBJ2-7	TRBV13	CASSLPPTGEQYF	TGTGCCAGCAGCTTACCCCCTACGGGTGAGCAGTACTTC
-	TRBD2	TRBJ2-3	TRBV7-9	CASSVLETETSANTDTQYF	TGTGCCAGCAGCGTCCTCGAAACCGAGACTAGCGCTAACACAGATACGCAGTATTTT
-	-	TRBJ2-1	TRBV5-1	CASSLGQGVLAGYNEQFF	TGCGCCAGCAGCTTGGGGCAGGGAGTTTTAGCAGGATACAATGAGCAGTTCTTC
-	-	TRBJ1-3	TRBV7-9	CASSPGNTIYF	TGTGCCAGCAGCCCCGGAAACACCATATATTTT